These 19 T cell receptor beta chains share one sample of origin, sequenced in a study of control samples from healthy donors and cancer patients. Only in-frame clones appear in the TCRdb table, and some are missing; sequencing was by immunoSEQ multiplex PCR. This table has about 120,000 clones, roughly 90% appearing once. Sequenced sample: blood. All receptors come from a man aged 50 or older in good health.

The gene calls are TRBV18 and TRBJ2-7; D could derive from TRBD1 or TRBD2 (5 bases each). Germline V gene lookup returns CDR1 KGHSH and CDR2 LQKENI. The length of the CDR3 is 16 residues. V lost 3 bases, J lost 8 bases, and 23 bases lay in between. The CDR3 protein is CASSPLTPGPGSQQYF. The CDR3 DNA follows: TGTGCCAGCTCACCTCTAACACCGGGACCGGGGAGCCAGCAGTACTTC. Variable domain in full (rest from reference TRBV18 and TRBJ2-7): NAGVMQNPRHLVRRRGQEARLRCSPMKGHSHVYWYRQLPEEGLKFMVYLQKENIIDESGMPKERFSAEFPKEGPSILRIQQVVRGDSAAYFCASSPLTPGPGSQQYFGPGTRLTVT.

This chain joins TRBV5-1 and TRBJ2-7; D is undetermined. V was cut by 3 bases and J by 1 base, with 14 bases left in between. CDR1 SGHRS and CDR2 YFSETQ come from the germline V gene. The CDR3 is 15 amino acids. For the CDR3, the DNA is TGCGCCAGCAGCTCCGACCTCACCAATTCCTACGAGCAGTACTTC. Amino acid sequence: CASSSDLTNSYEQYF.

J is TRBJ1-1 and V is TRBV7-8; D remains unclear. Germline CDR1 and CDR2: SGHVS and FQNEAQ. V lost 5 bases and J lost 6, with 13 bases in between. This CDR3 has 13 residues. The CDR3 loop is CASSLAEVPEAFF. The CDR3 DNA is TGTGCCAGCAGCCTCGCGGAGGTCCCTGAAGCTTTCTTT.

V usage is TRBV5-1 and J usage is TRBJ1-1; 7 bases match TRBD1. J gave up 12 bases and V 0 bases, and 8 bases lay outside the gene matches. CDR3 length: 13 amino acids. Germline-derived CDR1 and CDR2 are SGHRS and YFSETQ. The CDR3 DNA reads TGCGCCAGCAGCTTGGAGGAGGGGGCAGGAACTTTCTTT. Residues: CASSLEEGAGTFF.

The rearrangement links TRBV7-6 to TRBJ2-3; 13 nucleotides line up with TRBD2. V lost 1 base to trimming and J lost 2 bases; unmatched junction nucleotides: 9. The CDR3 contains 19 residues. Germline assignment: CDR1 SGHVS and CDR2 FNYEAQ. The CDR3 region is CASSLDRTSGGASTDTQYF. The CDR3 coding sequence is TGTGCCAGCAGCTTAGACAGGACTAGCGGGGGAGCCTCCACAGATACGCAGTATTTT.

The V and J genes are TRBV15 and TRBJ1-5, with 8 bases fitting TRBD1. The CDR3 covers 16 residues. Germline V gene sequence: CDR1 LNHNV, CDR2 YYDKDF (reference sequence). V was pared by 0 bases and J by 2 bases, with 3 bases of the junction left unmatched. This CDR3 reads CATSREKTGGNQPQHF. The CDR3 DNA follows: TGTGCCACCAGCAGAGAGAAGACAGGGGGCAATCAGCCCCAGCATTTT.

In DNA, the CDR3 is TGTGCCAGCAGCTTAGACGCGACAGGGGTGCGCGAGCAGTACTTC. Translating it yields CASSLDATGVREQYF. The chain links TRBV7-2 to TRBJ2-7; 8 positions agree with TRBD1. Germline CDR1 SGHTA, CDR2 FQGNSA. There are 15 residues in the CDR3. The ends lost 1 base at V and 6 bases at J; junction bases unmatched: 8.

CDR3 protein: CASSLLTRTDTQYF. DNA of the CDR3: TGTGCCAGCAGCCTTTTGACCCGCACAGATACGCAGTATTTT. The J gene is TRBJ2-3, the V gene TRBV5-8; D remains ambiguous. Germline values: CDR1 SGHTS, CDR2 YDEGEE. V was trimmed by 4 bases and J by 1 base, leaving 10 bases between them. The CDR3 covers 14 residues.

The V call is TRBV27, the J call TRBJ1-1; TRBD1 aligns across 8 bases. After removal of 2 bases from V and 5 bases from J, the junction contained 4 bases not matched to a gene. CDR1 and CDR2 from the germline V gene are MNHEY and SMNVEV (reference sequence). This CDR3 spans 14 amino acids. The CDR3 sequence is CASSLDRGGTEAFF. The CDR3 bases are TGTGCCAGCAGTTTAGACAGGGGAGGGACTGAAGCTTTCTTT.

This clone was seen a single time. This chain links TRBV6-1 with TRBJ1-5; D may be TRBD1 (5 bases). Trimming took off 1 base at V and 7 bases at J, with 11 bases between the two ends. The V gene's germline CDR1 is MNHNS and CDR2 SASEGT. This CDR3 spans 14 amino acids. The chain's CDR3 is CASSEGQGDQPQHF. In nucleotides, the CDR3 is TGTGCCAGCAGTGAAGGGCAGGGTGACCAGCCCCAGCATTTT.

The V call is TRBV11-2, the J call TRBJ1-6; D not certain. The CDR3 covers 15 residues. Looked up from germline, CDR1 is SGHAT and CDR2 is FQNNGV. V lost 2 bases and J 13 bases, leaving 18 bases between the germline ends. The CDR3 reads CASSLNSDVGFPLHF. The CDR3 DNA reads as TGTGCCAGCAGCTTAAACTCGGACGTCGGATTCCCCCTCCACTTT.

This clone has only a few counts. The CDR3 DNA reads as TGTGCCAGCAGCTTGGCCCAGGGGGCGTTCTATGGCTACACCTTC. Translating gives CASSLAQGAFYGYTF. V usage is TRBV5-4 and J usage is TRBJ1-2; 8 bases fit TRBD1. The CDR3 extends over 15 amino acids. The J segment lost 4 bases and the V segment lost 0 bases, leaving 5 bases of the junction unmatched. Germline V lookup: CDR1 SGHNT, CDR2 YYREEE (reference sequence).

CDR3: CASTGQLINYGYTF. The CDR3 coding sequence is TGTGCCAGCACCGGACAGCTAATTAACTATGGCTACACCTTC. The gene calls are TRBV7-9 and TRBJ1-2; the D gene is possibly TRBD1 (6 bases). The CDR3 sequence is 14 residues long. With 7 bases removed from V and 1 base from J, the gap between germline ends came to 13 bases. The germline gives CDR1 SEHNR, CDR2 FQNEAQ (reference sequence).

V usage is TRBV6-2 or TRBV6-3 and J usage is TRBJ2-2; D not resolved. CDR3 size: 15 residues. Germline V CDR1 and CDR2: MNHEY, SVGEGT. Trimming took 2 bases from V and 3 from J, leaving 10 bases between them. The CDR3 DNA is TGTGCCAGCAGTTACACCCGGACCCACACCGGGGAGCTGTTTTTT. Translated: CASSYTRTHTGELFF.

J is TRBJ1-3 and V is TRBV6-2 or TRBV6-3; weak D call: TRBD1 (6 bases). The germline V gene has CDR1 MNHEY and CDR2 SVGEGT. V was cut by 1 base and J by 0 bases, with 7 bases left in between. The CDR3 runs to 15 residues. In nucleotides, the CDR3 is TGTGCCAGCAGTTACTGGACAGCCTCTGGAAACACCATATATTTT. This sequence encodes CASSYWTASGNTIYF.

The chain's CDR3 is CASSQEASGVGGEQFF. As DNA, the CDR3 is TGCGCCAGCAGCCAAGAAGCGAGCGGGGTTGGAGGTGAGCAGTTCTTC. The rearrangement links TRBV4-1 to TRBJ2-1; 7 bases agree with TRBD2. The J segment lost 9 bases and the V segment lost 0 bases, leaving 11 bases of the junction unmatched. CDR3 length: 16 amino acids. CDR1 and CDR2 (germline): MGHRA, YSYEKL.

The rearrangement uses TRBV6-5 and TRBJ1-4; 9 bases map to TRBD1. This CDR3 comprises 15 residues. Germline-derived CDR1 and CDR2 are MNHEY and SVGAGI. Unmatched junction bases numbered 3, after V lost 0 bases and J lost 7 bases. The CDR3 reads CASSYSGTGTEKLFF. Written as DNA, the CDR3 is TGTGCCAGCAGTTACTCAGGGACAGGGACTGAAAAACTGTTTTTT.

A single count supports this clone. This sequence joins TRBV19 and TRBJ1-1; the D is unclear. V lost 4 bases to trimming and J lost 7 bases, with 10 bases between them. This CDR3 region has 12 residues. The germline gives CDR1 LNHDA, CDR2 SQIVND (reference sequence). The CDR3 region has the DNA TGTGCCAGTAGTAGTCAGCCTCTTGAAGCTTTCTTT. This codes for CASSSQPLEAFF.

V usage is TRBV6-5 and J usage is TRBJ1-2; D unclear. Germline V gene sequence: CDR1 MNHEY, CDR2 SVGAGI. V was trimmed by 7 bases and J by 8 bases, leaving 14 bases between them. This CDR3 spans 12 amino acids. DNA for the CDR3: TGTGCCAGCACCCAAGGTCCGGGAGGCTACACCTTC. Translation gives CASTQGPGGYTF.